These T cell receptor beta chains were read from a single sample in a study of post-analysis software for immune sequencing data. One entry per CDR3 protein, called by TCRdb with MiXCR from the PCR reads. The profile covers hundreds of thousands of distinct CDR3 sequences, with under 55% appearing a single time and 9.5% to 13% taken by the ten largest. Sequenced sample: blood. These receptors were obtained from a girl aged 5 to 17 with multiple sclerosis. CDR3s include the opening cysteine and the closing phenylalanine or tryptophan. A D gene is named only where the DNA matches it firmly. Part of the rows lack a size; the others show once, few, many or a class for expanded clones.

TRBD2,TRBV7-3,TRBJ2-3,.,TGTGCCAGCAGCTTAAACCCCGGGACTAGCGGGAGCACAGATACGCAGTATTTT,CASSLNPGTSGSTDTQYF
TRBD1,TRBV29-1,TRBJ2-7,.,TGCAGCGTTGAAGGAGGGACAGGGGTCAACGAGCAGTACTTC,CSVEGGTGVNEQYF
.,TRBV29-1,TRBJ2-7,.,TGCAGCGCTGGCTTAAATGATCCCGAGCAGTACTTC,CSAGLNDPEQYF
.,TRBV29-1,TRBJ2-1,.,TGCAGCGTTGACCTTCGTCCTAGCGTCTTTGAGCAGTTCTTC,CSVDLRPSVFEQFF
TRBD2,TRBV6-5,TRBJ2-5,many,TGTGCCACCGCCCGACCTGGACTAGCACAAGAGACCCAGTACTTC,CATARPGLAQETQYF
TRBD1,TRBV6-6,TRBJ2-5,.,TGTGCCAGCAGTTACCTATACGGGACAGCACAAGAGACCCAGTACTTC,CASSYLYGTAQETQYF
TRBD2,TRBV20-1,TRBJ2-1,few,TGCAGTGCTAGAGATCCTTCGACTAGCCAAAACGATGAGCAGTTCTTC,CSARDPSTSQNDEQFF
TRBD1,TRBV4-3,TRBJ1-2,few,TGCGCCAGCAGCCAAGTGTCTACAGGGGGGTATGGCTACACCTTC,CASSQVSTGGYGYTF
.,TRBV12-3/TRBV12-4,TRBJ1-2,few,TGTGCCAGCACCTACCATACGGGGGTGGAGGGCTACACCTTC,CASTYHTGVEGYTF
.,TRBV4-2,TRBJ2-3,.,TGTGCCAGCAGCAATGCGTATCGCAGCACAGATACGCAGTATTTT,CASSNAYRSTDTQYF
TRBD2,TRBV4-2,TRBJ2-7,.,TGTGCCAGCAGCCCCGTTAGCGGGAGGGCCACAACCGAGCAGTACTTC,CASSPVSGRATTEQYF
TRBD1,TRBV29-1,TRBJ2-5,.,TGCAGCCCACGAATGACAGGGGGAGCGGAGACCCAGTACTTC,CSPRMTGGAETQYF
.,TRBV28,TRBJ2-5,few,TGTGCCAGCAGTTTGTACAAATCGGGAGAGACCCAGTACTTC,CASSLYKSGETQYF
TRBD2,TRBV28,TRBJ2-3,.,TGTGCCAGCAGTTTATTCGCGGGAGGGTTAGATACGCAGTATTTT,CASSLFAGGLDTQYF
TRBD1,TRBV6-2/TRBV6-3,TRBJ2-1,.,TGTGCCAGCAGTCCCGGACAGGGGGCTTTCTACAATGAGCAGTTCTTC,CASSPGQGAFYNEQFF
TRBD2,TRBV12-3/TRBV12-4,TRBJ2-3,.,TGTGCCAGCACCCAGACTAGCGGAGGCACAGATACGCAGTATTTT,CASTQTSGGTDTQYF
TRBD2,TRBV5-1,TRBJ2-5,few,TGCGCCAGCAGCTTATGGGGGGGACAAGAGACCCAGTACTTC,CASSLWGGQETQYF
TRBD2,TRBV9,TRBJ2-5,few,TGTGCCAGCAGCGTAGTCCCTAGCGGGAGGCCAGAGACCCAGTACTTC,CASSVVPSGRPETQYF
.,TRBV20-1,TRBJ2-7,.,TGCGGTGCTACGCGGCAGACATACGAGCAGTACTTC,CGATRQTYEQYF
TRBD2,TRBV2,TRBJ2-1,.,TGTGCCAGCAATGCTTATGGGACTAGCGGGTTTCTCTCCTACAATGAGCAGTTCTTC,CASNAYGTSGFLSYNEQFF
TRBD2,TRBV7-3,TRBJ2-1,.,TGTGCCAGCAGCTTACTAGCGGGAGGCACCTACAATGAGCAGTTCTTC,CASSLLAGGTYNEQFF
.,TRBV29-1,TRBJ1-4,.,TGCAGCGTTTTGGTTAGAGTTAATGAAAAACTGTTTTTT,CSVLVRVNEKLFF
.,TRBV4-1,TRBJ1-3,.,TGCGCCAGCAGCCGGGAGACAGGCTACTCTGGAAACACCATATATTTT,CASSRETGYSGNTIYF
TRBD2,TRBV2,TRBJ2-7,.,TGTGCCAGCACCAAAAGGACTAGCGGGAGGATCGAGCAGTACTTC,CASTKRTSGRIEQYF